A single sample gave rise to the 24 T cell receptor beta chains below, sequenced in a study of T cell responses to AZD1222 COVID-19 vaccine. TCRdb keeps only in-frame clones here, not all; method: immunoSEQ multiplex PCR. This table holds roughly 110,000 clones, around nine tenths found once. The specimen was peripheral blood, collected on day 0 of AZD1222 vaccination. Receptors were obtained from an adult in good health.

The V call is TRBV19, the J call TRBJ2-1; no reliable D call. The V end lost 1 base, the J end lost 8 bases, and 9 bases lay between the germline ends. Germline CDR1 reads LNHDA; CDR2 reads SQIVND (reference sequence). This CDR3 has 13 residues. CDR3 sequence (DNA): TGTGCCAGTAGTATAGTGGGGTTTTATGAGCAGTTCTTC. It yields the protein CASSIVGFYEQFF.

The J gene is TRBJ1-6, the V gene TRBV7-2; D uncertain. V lost 1 base and J 7 bases, leaving 8 bases between the germline ends. Germline CDR1 reads SGHTA; CDR2 reads FQGNSA. The CDR3 runs 14 residues. This CDR3 is CASSLEQRNSPLHF. The CDR3 DNA reads TGTGCCAGCAGCTTAGAACAGAGGAATTCACCCCTCCACTTT.

This rearrangement joins TRBV3-1 (or the pseudogene TRBV3-2) to TRBJ1-2, with D unresolved. With 1 base removed from V and 6 bases from J, the gap between germline ends came to 6 bases. In germline, CDR1 is LGHDT, CDR2 YNNKEL (reference sequence). The CDR3 is 12 amino acids. The CDR3 protein is CASSQAGNGYTF. CDR3 in DNA: TGTGCCAGCAGCCAAGCCGGGAATGGCTACACCTTC.

To note about this clone: The same CDR3 is also encoded by other DNA sequences in this sample. The chain carries TRBV7-8 and TRBJ2-7; D gene ambiguous. With 3 bases removed from V and 4 bases from J, the gap between germline ends came to 13 bases. Germline CDR1 and CDR2: SGHVS and FQNEAQ. This CDR3 spans 14 amino acids. In DNA form, the CDR3 reads TGTGCCAGCAGCTTTTCGGGTCAAAGATACGAGCAGTACTTC. Its translation is CASSFSGQRYEQYF. Drawing the rest from reference TRBV7-8 and TRBJ2-7, the complete variable domain is GAGVSQSPRYKVAKRGQDVALRCDPISGHVSLFWYQQALGQGPEFLTYFQNEAQLDKSGLPSDRFFAERPEGSVSTLKIQRTQQEDSAVYLCASSFSGQRYEQYFGPGTRLTVT.

V gene TRBV27 combines with J gene TRBJ1-6; D unclear. Between the trimmed V and J ends, which lost 2 bases and 0 bases, there was a span of 11 bases. This CDR3 contains 17 residues. Germline V CDR1 and CDR2: MNHEY, SMNVEV (reference sequence). CDR3 protein: CASSLDLLSSYNSPLHF. CDR3 sequence (DNA): TGTGCCAGCAGTTTAGACCTCTTGAGCTCCTATAATTCACCCCTCCACTTT.

This sequence joins TRBV5-1 and TRBJ2-3; D assignment may be TRBD1 or TRBD2 (5 bases each). Between the trimmed V and J ends, which lost 4 bases and 5 bases, there was a span of 14 bases. In germline, CDR1 is SGHRS, CDR2 YFSETQ. The CDR3 runs 14 residues. Here the CDR3 DNA reads TGCGCCAGCAGCGTGGGAGAGGGGTTAGATACGCAGTATTTT. Translation: CASSVGEGLDTQYF.

V usage is TRBV9 and J usage is TRBJ2-3; D remains unclear. The V end lost 0 bases, the J end lost 6 bases, and 11 bases lay between the germline ends. The CDR3 covers 14 residues. Per the germline V gene, CDR1 is SGDLS and CDR2 is YYNGEE. The DNA of the CDR3 is TGTGCCAGCAGCGTAGTAGAAGGGTGGGATACGCAGTATTTT. Translated, it gives CASSVVEGWDTQYF.

The chain has TRBV27 and TRBJ1-1, with a tentative D call TRBD1 (5 bases). Germline V lookup: CDR1 MNHEY, CDR2 SMNVEV (reference sequence). The CDR3 is made up of 12 amino acids. V lost 10 bases and J 0 bases, leaving 9 bases between the germline ends. CDR3 loop: CATGRLNTEAFF. CDR3 in DNA: TGTGCCACGGGACGGTTGAACACTGAAGCTTTCTTT.

The V call is TRBV19, the J call TRBJ1-1; perhaps TRBD1 as D (5 bases). The germline V gene has CDR1 LNHDA and CDR2 SQIVND (reference sequence). The CDR3 totals 15 residues. The ends were cut back, 0 bases at V and 5 bases at J, with 13 bases in the middle. This chain's CDR3 is CASSIDRGAGTEAFF. DNA of the CDR3: TGTGCCAGTAGTATAGATAGGGGCGCGGGGACTGAAGCTTTCTTT.

V gene TRBV18 combines with J gene TRBJ1-3; D unclear. This CDR3 has 15 amino acids. Germline CDR1 is KGHSH and CDR2 is LQKENI. With 2 bases removed from V and 4 bases from J, the gap between germline ends came to 12 bases. DNA of the CDR3: TGTGCCAGCTCACCAAAGAGGGATTCGGGAAACACCATATATTTT. Translated, it gives CASSPKRDSGNTIYF.

This clone came up a few times. The chain couples TRBV6-2 or TRBV6-3 to TRBJ2-7, with D perhaps TRBD1 (6 bases). Germline loops: CDR1 MNHEY, CDR2 SVGEGT. The CDR3 covers 14 residues. V lost 5 bases and J lost 6, with 17 bases in between. The CDR3 nucleotides are TGTGCCAGCAGTGCCAACAGGGATGCTACCGAGCAGTACTTC. It specifies CASSANRDATEQYF.

The rearrangement links TRBV2 to TRBJ1-1; 12 nucleotides align to TRBD1. J lost 1 base, V lost 5 bases, and 11 bases had no gene match. The length of the CDR3 is 18 residues. CDR1 SNHLY and CDR2 FYNNEI come from the germline V gene. The CDR3 loop reads CASSLFGGQGATNTEAFF. The CDR3 bases are TGTGCCAGCAGTCTGTTCGGGGGACAGGGGGCGACGAACACTGAAGCTTTCTTT.

The chain uses TRBV7-8 and TRBJ2-7; 8 nucleotides align to TRBD2. Trimming removed 0 bases from V and 3 bases from J; junction bases left unmatched: 4. Germline assignment: CDR1 SGHVS and CDR2 FQNEAQ. This CDR3 spans 15 amino acids. CDR3 amino acids: CASSLAVSGDYEQYF. CDR3 bases: TGTGCCAGCAGCTTAGCGGTTAGCGGGGACTACGAGCAGTACTTC.

The J gene is TRBJ2-7, the V gene TRBV6-2 or TRBV6-3, with D possibly being TRBD1 (5 bases). The CDR3 extends over 14 amino acids. In germline, CDR1 is MNHEY, CDR2 SVGEGT. V was cut by 5 bases and J by 3 bases, with 14 bases left in between. This CDR3 is CASSTQERGYEQYF. The CDR3 DNA reads as TGTGCCAGCAGTACCCAGGAAAGGGGCTACGAGCAGTACTTC.

The chain joins TRBV4-2 to TRBJ1-2; D possibly corresponds to TRBD1 (5 bases). V was trimmed by 0 bases and J by 4 bases, leaving 12 bases between them. Germline V CDR1 and CDR2: LGHNA, YNFKEQ. The CDR3 loop spans 15 amino acids. The CDR3 DNA reads as TGTGCCAGCAGCCAAGAAAGACAGCACTCCTATGGCTACACCTTC. Protein product: CASSQERQHSYGYTF.

The chain joins TRBV5-1 to TRBJ2-5; a weak D match, TRBD2 (8 bases). CDR1 and CDR2 from the germline V gene are SGHRS and YFSETQ. This CDR3 has 16 amino acids. Trimming stripped 2 bases from V and 4 bases from J, with 18 bases between. The CDR3 sequence: CASSFSGLAGGETQYF. CDR3 in DNA: TGCGCCAGCAGCTTCTCTGGACTAGCAGGGGGAGAGACCCAGTACTTC. The variable domain in full, completed from reference TRBV5-1 and TRBJ2-5, reads KAGVTQTPRYLIKTRGQQVTLSCSPISGHRSVSWYQQTPGQGLQFLFEYFSETQRNKGNFPGRFSGRQFSNSRSEMNVSTLELGDSALYLCASSFSGLAGGETQYFGPGTRLLVL.

The CDR3 reads CASSMQFLGLENTEAFF. CDR3 sequence (DNA): TGTGCCAGTAGTATGCAATTTTTGGGGTTGGAGAACACTGAAGCTTTCTTT. The chain uses TRBV19 and TRBJ1-1; D not resolved. CDR3 length equals 17 residues. Trimming pared 3 bases from V and 1 base from J, leaving 18 bases between. CDR1 is LNHDA and CDR2 is SQIVND in the germline V gene (reference sequence).

The V call is TRBV6-6, the J call TRBJ1-6; weak D call: TRBD1 (6 bases). CDR1 is MNHNY, CDR2 SVGAGI, per germline (reference sequence). This CDR3 contains 17 residues. Trimming cost V 5 bases and J 10 bases, with 24 bases left between them. Here the CDR3 reads CASSPRAGAGSASPLHF. The CDR3 DNA reads TGTGCCAGCAGTCCACGGGCAGGGGCTGGAAGCGCATCACCCCTCCACTTT.

The V call is TRBV19, the J call TRBJ2-5; TRBD1 matches at 12 bases. The CDR3 extends over 16 amino acids. The germline V gene encodes CDR1 LNHDA and CDR2 SQIVND (reference sequence). V dropped 4 bases and J dropped 4; count of bases not matched to a gene: 7. CDR3 in amino acids: CASSTQGQGALETQYF. CDR3 bases: TGTGCCAGTAGTACCCAGGGACAGGGGGCTCTAGAGACCCAGTACTTC.

The gene calls are TRBV2 and TRBJ1-6; D ambiguous. V lost 6 bases and J 0 bases, leaving 12 bases between the germline ends. Germline values: CDR1 SNHLY, CDR2 FYNNEI. The CDR3 consists of 16 residues. The CDR3 here is CASSADSGSYNSPLHF. CDR3 nucleotide sequence: TGTGCCAGCAGCGCGGACTCCGGCTCCTATAATTCACCCCTCCACTTT.

The rearrangement uses TRBV7-8 and TRBJ2-2, with TRBD1 as a possible D gene (6 bases). V dropped 5 bases and J dropped 1 base, with 14 bases sitting between them. From germline, CDR1 is SGHVS and CDR2 FQNEAQ. This CDR3 region has 16 residues. This CDR3 reads CASSPWGQGNTGELFF. The CDR3, as DNA: TGTGCCAGCAGCCCCTGGGGGCAGGGGAACACCGGGGAGCTGTTTTTT.

V and J are TRBV7-2 and TRBJ1-1, with D perhaps TRBD1 (6 bases). This CDR3 region has 16 residues. Trimming removed 2 bases at V and 0 bases at J, with 13 bases between. CDR1 and CDR2 from the germline V gene are SGHTA and FQGNSA. The CDR3 region is CASSLLGRTVNTEAFF. The CDR3 DNA is TGTGCCAGCAGCTTATTGGGTCGGACAGTGAACACTGAAGCTTTCTTT.

The chain uses TRBV5-4 and TRBJ2-2; D is possibly TRBD2 (5 bases). The CDR3 length is 14 residues. V was cut by 0 bases and J by 5 bases, with 8 bases left in between. Germline V gives CDR1 SGHNT, CDR2 YYREEE (reference sequence). The CDR3 is CASSLGRGTGELFF. CDR3 DNA sequence: TGTGCCAGCAGCTTGGGTCGGGGAACCGGGGAGCTGTTTTTT.

V and J are TRBV29-1 and TRBJ1-5, with no clear D. The CDR3 sequence is 13 residues long. V lost 4 bases, J lost 9 bases, and 16 bases lay in between. Germline V gene sequence: CDR1 SQVTM, CDR2 ANQGSEA. The chain's CDR3 is CSVGFVYEGPQHF. DNA of the CDR3: TGCAGCGTTGGGTTCGTGTATGAGGGGCCCCAGCATTTT.